Listed below are T cell receptor beta chains from one sample, sequenced in a study of a mutant IDH1 vaccine in newly diagnosed glioma. Their target antigens are unknown. Profiling relied on immunoSEQ multiplex PCR, and the TCRdb table lists in-frame clones only, not all of them. The repertoire has fewer than 85,000 clones, more than 80% of them found once; the top ten carry more than 5%. The sample consisted of PBMCs, taken from a glioma patient whose treatment included an IDH1 peptide vaccine. These receptor sequences come from a man aged 40-49 years with glioma. The conserved cysteine and the conserved F or W are not part of the CDR3 here. The order of the fields is V gene, CDR3 protein.

TRBV28 | ASNPPDRGLYEQY
TRBV20-1 | SAWDIYEQY
TRBV29-1 | SAIGSGRGYEQF
TRBV7-2 | ASSGPNRPGNTIY
TRBV6-6 | ASSPLAGSGNTIY
TRBV27 | ASSSRLGETQY
TRBV6-5 | ASSYSRTGGGYGYT
TRBV2 | ASSAAGGTYEQY
TRBV7-6 | ASSFSGNSYEQY
TRBV7-9 | ASSATGTGELF
TRBV5-1 | ASSLVGQGEYGYT
TRBV23-1 | ASSLNSPLH
TRBV7-9 | ASSPPTANEKLF
TRBV7-8 | ASSFGLAGGIPYNEQF
TRBV19 | ASSMGHSSQY
TRBV25-1 | ASQGLAGGLPSYEQY
TRBV7-2 | ASSISGRAEETQY
TRBV6-1 | ASSQQTGVDTQY
TRBV7-9 | ASSFGTRAGTQY
TRBV10-1 | ARRREKGGHSSNQPQH
TRBV7-3 | ASSPSTGSLGNEQF
TRBV4-3 | ASSWRDRGSNTEAF
TRBV6-6 | ASSPSGGHTGELF
TRBV29-1 | SVEGSVGTSGYEQY
TRBV19 | ASSRPSSYNEQF
TRBV6-5 | ASSYSRASSYNEQF
TRBV25-1 | ASSSTGGFHSPLH
TRBV30 | AWTVKPNTEAF
TRBV18 | ASSPLRGHYEAF
TRBV5-1 | ASSLKGPNTEAF
TRBV4-1 | ASSVWTGLNTEAF
TRBV4-2 | ASSQDPSYNEQF
TRBV5-1 | ASSLEPGRDQPQH
TRBV29-1 | SVDVRLDNEQF
TRBV7-2 | ASSLGGQVFPTIY
TRBV19 | ASSIGDHTNYGYT
TRBV12-5 | ASGFLAGVETQY
TRBV7-2 | ASSRLAGNTGKLF
TRBV4-2 | ASSRLLAGGLSYEQY
TRBV18 | ASSPLSGIKSYEQY
TRBV28 | ASGGLAGVWGYEQY
TRBV12-5 | ASGLPPNTGELF
TRBV19 | ASSIAGSGHSSSGYT
TRBV19 | ASSSRIGMEKETQY
TRBV7-3 | ASSLGLAGGHNEQF
TRBV29-1 | SDGTAAGELF
TRBV5-5 | ASSSARGGPTDTQY
TRBV6-1 | ASRYDPYEQY
TRBV19 | ASTDRAFKGQPQH
TRBV5-5 | ASSRPSSYEQY
TRBV5-1 | ASSRPGQEGSGELF
TRBV13 | ASSLYARAGETQY
TRBV7-6 | ASSPPTANTEAF
TRBV29-1 | SVRGAGALWTDTQY
TRBV10-2 | ASSGFSGGHNEQF
TRBV14 | ASSPPNLFLGEQF
TRBV30 | AWNPPSSYEQY
TRBV7-2 | ASSAAGGPWETQY
TRBV11-3 | ASSLVGGATRNGELF
TRBV7-2 | ASSRPSGEQY